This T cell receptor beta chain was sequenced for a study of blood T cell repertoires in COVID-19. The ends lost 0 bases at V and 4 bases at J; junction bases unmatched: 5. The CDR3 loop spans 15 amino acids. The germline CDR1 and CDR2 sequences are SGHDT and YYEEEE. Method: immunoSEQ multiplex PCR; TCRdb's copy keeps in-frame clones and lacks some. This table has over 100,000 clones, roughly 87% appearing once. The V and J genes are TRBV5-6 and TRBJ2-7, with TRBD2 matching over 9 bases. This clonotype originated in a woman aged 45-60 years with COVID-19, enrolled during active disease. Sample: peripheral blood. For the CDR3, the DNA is TGTGCCAGCAGCTTGGGGCTAGCGGGGAAGTACGAGCAGTACTTC. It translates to CASSLGLAGKYEQYF.